The 25 T cell receptor beta chains listed next were all sequenced from one sample in a study of blood T cell repertoires in COVID-19. TCRdb's table, derived via immunoSEQ multiplex PCR, lists solely in-frame clones and lacks some. Altogether about 220,000 clones are present, less than 90% being singletons, with the ten largest covering roughly 2.7%. The material sequenced was PBMCs or T cells enriched from blood (not recorded which). These receptors all come from a woman in her twenties or thirties who had recovered from COVID-19.

The chain has TRBV12-3 or TRBV12-4 and TRBJ1-1, with D possibly matching TRBD1 (6 bases). This CDR3 is built from 13 residues. V shed 5 bases and J shed 8 bases, with 15 bases lying between them. CDR3 sequence (DNA): TGTGCCAGCAGTCTCCGGCCCGACAGGGAAGCTTTCTTT. Its protein product is CASSLRPDREAFF.

CDR3 loop: CASSTGQVSNQPQHF. In nucleotides, the CDR3 is TGTGCCAGCAGTACCGGACAGGTTAGCAATCAGCCCCAGCATTTT. The rearrangement uses TRBV2 and TRBJ1-5; 7 bases fit TRBD1. The CDR3 spans 15 residues. The V segment lost 5 bases and the J segment 0 bases; nucleotides outside the gene matches: 4. Looked up from germline, CDR1 is SNHLY and CDR2 is FYNNEI.

The rearrangement links TRBV29-1 to TRBJ2-5, with TRBD2 identical over 10 bases. The trim removed 2 bases at V and 3 bases at J, leaving 3 bases unmatched. Per germline, CDR1 SQVTM and CDR2 ANQGSEA. This CDR3 spans 14 amino acids. The CDR3 nucleotides read TGCAGCGTTGAACTAGCGGGGGAAGAAGAGACCCAGTACTTC. Encoded protein: CSVELAGEEETQYF.

The rearrangement links TRBV6-5 to TRBJ2-5, with a weak D call TRBD1 (5 bases). The CDR3 contains 15 residues. V lost 0 bases and J lost 2, with 10 bases in between. Germline V lookup: CDR1 MNHEY, CDR2 SVGAGI. This chain's CDR3 is CASSYSPGRQETQYF. The CDR3 bases are TGTGCCAGCAGTTACTCGCCAGGGCGACAAGAGACCCAGTACTTC.

The V gene is TRBV29-1, the J gene TRBJ1-1, with D perhaps matching TRBD1 (5 bases). This CDR3 has 12 residues. V was pared by 7 bases and J by 5 bases, with 14 bases between. Per germline, CDR1 SQVTM and CDR2 ANQGSEA. CDR3 protein: CSAKQEGTEAFF. CDR3 bases: TGCAGCGCCAAACAGGAGGGGACTGAAGCTTTCTTT.

This chain uses TRBV4-3 with TRBJ1-2; no clear D. Looked up from germline, CDR1 is LGHNA and CDR2 is YSLEER. The V and J ends lost 2 bases and 6 bases respectively, with 16 bases between them. The CDR3 is made up of 15 amino acids. The CDR3 coding sequence is TGCGCCAGCAGCCAAAGGGAAGAGGGATTGAATGGCTACACCTTC. Amino acid sequence: CASSQREEGLNGYTF.

CDR3 coding DNA: TGTGCCAGTAGTATAGATCCTGGTCGACTAGCGGGCAGCACAGATACGCAGTATTTT. This codes for CASSIDPGRLAGSTDTQYF. This chain uses TRBV19 with TRBJ2-3; 10 bases map to TRBD2. CDR3 length: 19 residues. From germline, CDR1 is LNHDA and CDR2 SQIVND (reference sequence). V lost 0 bases, J lost 0 bases, and 9 bases stayed unmatched.

The V and J genes are TRBV4-3 and TRBJ2-7; the D is unclear. Germline CDR1 and CDR2: LGHNA and YSLEER. Trimming pared 1 base from V and 4 bases from J, leaving 8 bases between. CDR3 length: 13 residues. CDR3 nucleotides: TGCGCCAGCAGCCAAGGGCCCGTTTACGAGCAGTACTTC. Amino acid sequence: CASSQGPVYEQYF.

V is TRBV6-4 and J is TRBJ1-1; 8 nucleotides align to TRBD1. The CDR3 spans 13 residues. The germline V gene encodes CDR1 MRHNA and CDR2 SNTAGT. V lost 5 bases to trimming and J lost 7 bases; unmatched junction nucleotides: 6. The CDR3 DNA is TGTGCCAGCAGTCCGGACAGGGTGAGTGAAGCTTTCTTT. Translating gives CASSPDRVSEAFF.

This chain joins TRBV4-1 and TRBJ1-5, with a tentative D call TRBD1 (5 bases). CDR1 MGHRA and CDR2 YSYEKL come from the germline V gene. V shed 4 bases and J shed 0 bases, with 13 bases lying between them. The length of the CDR3 is 16 residues. CDR3 sequence reads: CASSPEGVYSNQPQHF. CDR3 DNA: TGCGCCAGCAGCCCCGAAGGGGTTTATAGCAATCAGCCCCAGCATTTT.

V is TRBV7-6 and J is TRBJ2-3; no clear D. V lost 3 bases, J lost 2 bases, and 9 bases lay in between. There are 14 residues in the CDR3. Germline CDR1 is SGHVS and CDR2 is FNYEAQ. This CDR3 is CASSFRVNTDTQYF. CDR3 in DNA: TGTGCCAGCAGCTTTAGAGTGAACACAGATACGCAGTATTTT.

The chain uses TRBV6-5 and TRBJ1-1; D not resolved. Trimming shortened V by 6 bases and J by 1 base, and 12 bases separated the two germline ends. The CDR3 spans 14 residues. Germline CDR1 and CDR2: MNHEY and SVGAGI. The CDR3: CASRPVAGNTEAFF. Here the CDR3 DNA reads TGTGCCAGCAGGCCCGTTGCAGGGAACACTGAAGCTTTCTTT.

This rearrangement joins TRBV7-8 to TRBJ1-1, with no clear D. Between the trimmed V and J ends, which lost 5 bases and 2 bases, there was a span of 6 bases. Germline lookup yields CDR1 SGHVS and CDR2 FQNEAQ. The CDR3 totals 12 residues. CDR3 nucleotides: TGTGCCAGCAGCCCTAAAAACACTGAAGCTTTCTTT. This codes for CASSPKNTEAFF.

This chain joins TRBV4-3 and TRBJ1-2; perhaps TRBD1 as D (5 bases). Germline assignment: CDR1 LGHNA and CDR2 YSLEER. V shed 2 bases and J shed 4 bases, with 17 bases lying between them. There are 16 residues in the CDR3. CDR3 sequence: CASSQSQRGSGYGYTF. In DNA, the CDR3 is TGCGCCAGCAGCCAATCCCAAAGGGGTAGCGGCTATGGCTACACCTTC.

V and J are TRBV11-3 and TRBJ2-1; a weak D match, TRBD2 (6 bases). The V gene lost 0 bases and the J gene lost 6 bases, with 15 bases spanning the gap. The CDR3 totals 16 residues. CDR1 and CDR2 from the germline V gene are SGHNT and YENEEA. The CDR3 region has the DNA TGTGCCAGCAGCTTAGAGGGCGGGGAGGCCCTCAATGAGCAGTTCTTC. This sequence encodes CASSLEGGEALNEQFF.

The chain has TRBV4-3 and TRBJ1-6; the D gene is possibly TRBD1 (5 bases). CDR1 LGHNA and CDR2 YSLEER come from the germline V gene. The CDR3 totals 15 residues. Trimming took 5 bases from V and 6 from J, leaving 14 bases between them. CDR3 sequence reads: CASSFRDSSNSPLHF. The CDR3 DNA follows: TGCGCCAGCAGCTTCCGGGACTCATCTAATTCACCCCTCCACTTT.

The rearrangement uses TRBV13 and TRBJ1-4; no clear D gene. From germline, CDR1 is PRHDT and CDR2 FYEKMQ (reference sequence). The CDR3 is 14 residues long. V lost 8 bases and J 4 bases, leaving 14 bases between the germline ends. CDR3 DNA: TGTGCCAGCGGCATAAGTCAAGATAATGAAAAACTGTTTTTT. Its protein product is CASGISQDNEKLFF.

The chain carries TRBV6-1 and TRBJ1-4; 10 bases agree with TRBD1. The CDR3 extends over 16 amino acids. V lost 4 bases to trimming and J lost 10 bases; unmatched junction nucleotides: 12. CDR1 MNHNS and CDR2 SASEGT come from the germline V gene. The CDR3 coding sequence is TGTGCCAGCAGTGGCGGAGCCGGGACAGGGGTCAGAAAACTGTTTTTT. Its translation: CASSGGAGTGVRKLFF.

This rearrangement joins TRBV10-3 to TRBJ2-1, with TRBD1 matching 7 bases. Germline V gene sequence: CDR1 ENHRY, CDR2 SYGVKD. The CDR3 extends over 16 amino acids. V shed 5 bases, J shed 0 bases, and the junction held 7 bases outside the gene matches. Here the CDR3 reads CAISPTGPSSYNEQFF. CDR3 nucleotide sequence: TGTGCCATCAGTCCGACAGGGCCGAGCTCCTACAATGAGCAGTTCTTC.

This clone was detected once. J is TRBJ2-5 and V is TRBV19; 7 nucleotides align to TRBD2. Germline trimming cut 4 bases from V and 0 bases from J; bases unmatched to any gene: 2. CDR1 is LNHDA, CDR2 SQIVND, per germline (reference sequence). The CDR3 is made up of 14 amino acids. As DNA, the CDR3 is TGTGCCAGTAGTACGGGAGGATACCAAGAGACCCAGTACTTC. Translation: CASSTGGYQETQYF.

The chain has TRBV27 and TRBJ1-4; 9 bases are shared with TRBD1. The CDR3 contains 13 residues. Germline values: CDR1 MNHEY, CDR2 SMNVEV (reference sequence). The V and J ends lost 11 bases and 10 bases, in that order; junction bases with no gene match: 11. CDR3 DNA: TGTGCCTCCTGGACAGGGGATAGGGGAAAACTGTTTTTT. The encoded protein is CASWTGDRGKLFF.

A note on this clone: This same CDR3 is encoded by further DNA sequences in the sample. The CDR3 sequence: CASSFSEYRNQPQHF. In nucleotides, the CDR3 is TGTGCCAGCAGCTTTAGTGAGTATCGCAATCAGCCCCAGCATTTT. This chain joins TRBV11-1 and TRBJ1-5; no firm D call. The germline V gene has CDR1 SGHAT and CDR2 FQDESV (reference sequence). This CDR3 comprises 15 residues. Trimming stripped 3 bases from V and 2 bases from J, with 11 bases between.

The chain is built from TRBV21-1 and TRBJ1-2; the table's D call, TRBD1, has no DNA check behind it. TRBV21-1 is given as a pseudogene. This CDR3 spans 16 amino acids. CDR3 DNA sequence: TGTGCCAGCAGCACCCAGACAGGGAGGATCAACTATGGCTACACCTTC. This encodes CASSTQTGRINYGYTF.

The V gene is TRBV7-9, the J gene TRBJ2-5; no firm D call. Trimming took 5 bases from V and 2 from J, leaving 6 bases between them. Germline CDR1 and CDR2: SEHNR and FQNEAQ (reference sequence). CDR3 length: 12 amino acids. The DNA of the CDR3 is TGTGCCAGCAGCCGGGTGCAAGAGACCCAGTACTTC. Residues: CASSRVQETQYF.

The chain carries TRBV18 and TRBJ1-1, with 8 bases that match TRBD1. V was clipped by 2 bases and J by 5 bases; unmatched bases: 7. The CDR3 runs 15 residues. Germline loops: CDR1 KGHSH, CDR2 LQKENI. The CDR3 sequence is CASSPRDRQGTEAFF. In DNA form, the CDR3 reads TGTGCCAGCTCACCAAGGGACAGACAGGGGACTGAAGCTTTCTTT.